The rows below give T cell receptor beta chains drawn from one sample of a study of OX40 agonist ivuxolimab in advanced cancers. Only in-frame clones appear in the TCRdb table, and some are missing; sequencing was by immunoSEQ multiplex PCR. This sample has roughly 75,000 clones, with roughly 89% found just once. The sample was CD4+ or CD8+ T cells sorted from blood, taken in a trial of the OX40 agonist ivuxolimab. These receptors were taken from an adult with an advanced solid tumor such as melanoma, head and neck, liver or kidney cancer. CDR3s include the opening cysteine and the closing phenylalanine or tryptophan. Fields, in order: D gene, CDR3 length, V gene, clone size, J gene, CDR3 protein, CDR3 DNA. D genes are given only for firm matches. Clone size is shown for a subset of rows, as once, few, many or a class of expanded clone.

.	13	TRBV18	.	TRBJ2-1	CASSPSTSNEQFF	TGTGCCAGCTCACCATCTACTAGCAATGAGCAGTTCTTC
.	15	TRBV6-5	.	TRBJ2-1	CASSLEGSSYNEQFF	TGTGCCAGCAGCCTTGAGGGAAGCTCCTACAATGAGCAGTTCTTC
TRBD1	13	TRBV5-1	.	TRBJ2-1	CASSWTGYNEQFF	TGCGCCAGCAGCTGGACAGGCTACAATGAGCAGTTCTTC
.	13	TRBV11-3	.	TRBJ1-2	CASSPSPIYGYTF	TGTGCCAGCAGCCCTTCCCCCATCTATGGCTACACCTTC
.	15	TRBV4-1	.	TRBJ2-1	CASSLLRRGYNEQFF	TGCGCCAGCAGCCTTCTGAGACGCGGCTACAATGAGCAGTTCTTC
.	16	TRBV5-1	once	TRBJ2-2	CASSTDGQMNTGELFF	TGCGCCAGCAGCACGGACGGACAGATGAACACCGGGGAGCTGTTTTTT
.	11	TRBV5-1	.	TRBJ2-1	CASSLGGVQFF	TGCGCCAGCAGCTTGGGAGGGGTGCAGTTCTTC
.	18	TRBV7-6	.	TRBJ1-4	CASSLWGTGDATNEKLFF	TGTGCCAGCAGCTTATGGGGCACAGGAGATGCAACTAATGAAAAACTGTTTTTT
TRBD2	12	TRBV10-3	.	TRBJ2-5	CATSGGVETQYF	TGTGCCACTAGCGGAGGAGTAGAGACCCAGTACTTC
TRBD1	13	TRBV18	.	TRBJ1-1	CASSPGTGYKAFF	TGTGCCAGCTCACCCGGGACAGGGTACAAAGCTTTCTTT
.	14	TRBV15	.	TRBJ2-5	CATSRQDVQETQYF	TGTGCCACCAGCAGACAGGACGTACAAGAGACCCAGTACTTC
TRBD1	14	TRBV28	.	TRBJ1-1	CASSPTRQGTEAFF	TGTGCCAGCAGTCCAACTCGACAGGGGACTGAAGCTTTCTTT
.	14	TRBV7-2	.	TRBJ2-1	CASSPTGGYNEQFF	TGTGCCAGCAGCCCCACTGGGGGCTACAATGAGCAGTTCTTC
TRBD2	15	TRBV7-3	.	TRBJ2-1	CASSEGTSSYNEQFF	TGTGCCAGCAGCGAGGGGACTAGCTCCTACAATGAGCAGTTCTTC
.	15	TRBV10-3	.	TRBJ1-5	CAISESTGPPRPQHF	TGTGCCATCAGTGAGTCGACGGGGCCCCCAAGGCCCCAGCATTTT
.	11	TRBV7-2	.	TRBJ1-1	CASSLWVEAFF	TGTGCCAGCAGCCTATGGGTTGAAGCTTTCTTT
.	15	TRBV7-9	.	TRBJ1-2	CASSLSDRPNYGYTF	TGTGCCAGCAGCTTGTCGGACAGACCTAACTATGGCTACACCTTC
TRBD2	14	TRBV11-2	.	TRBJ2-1	CASSQTAGAPEQFF	TGTGCCAGCAGCCAAACTGCGGGAGCGCCTGAGCAGTTCTTC
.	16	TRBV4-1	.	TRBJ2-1	CASSQDTQASYNEQFF	TGCGCCAGCAGCCAAGATACCCAGGCTTCCTACAATGAGCAGTTCTTC
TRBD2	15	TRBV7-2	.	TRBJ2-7	CASSLEGTSTYEQYF	TGTGCCAGCAGCTTAGAGGGGACTAGCACATACGAGCAGTACTTC
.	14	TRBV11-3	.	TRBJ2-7	CASSLDLMGSEQYF	TGTGCCAGCAGCTTAGATCTAATGGGCAGCGAGCAGTACTTC
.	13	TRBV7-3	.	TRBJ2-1	CASSLRGLREQFF	TGTGCCAGCAGCTTACGGGGGCTACGGGAGCAGTTCTTC
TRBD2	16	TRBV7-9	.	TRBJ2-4	CASSGWVAGEKNIQYF	TGTGCCAGCAGCGGATGGGTAGCGGGAGAAAAAAACATTCAGTACTTC
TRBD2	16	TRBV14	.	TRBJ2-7	CASSQGLAVRSYEQYF	TGTGCCAGCAGCCAGGGACTAGCGGTAAGGTCCTACGAGCAGTACTTC
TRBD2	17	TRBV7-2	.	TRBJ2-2	CASSLDGWTSSAGELFF	TGTGCCAGCAGCTTAGATGGGTGGACTAGCTCTGCCGGGGAGCTGTTTTTT
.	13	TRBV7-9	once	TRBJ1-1	CASSLARGAEAFF	TGTGCCAGCAGCTTAGCTCGTGGGGCTGAAGCTTTCTTT
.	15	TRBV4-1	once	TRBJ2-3	CASSHQLSPTDTQYF	TGCGCCAGCAGCCACCAGCTCAGCCCCACAGATACGCAGTATTTT
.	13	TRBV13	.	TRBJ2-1	CASSSLAYNEQFF	TGTGCCAGCAGCTCTCTCGCCTACAATGAGCAGTTCTTC
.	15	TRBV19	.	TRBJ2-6	CASRLDLAGANVLTF	TGTGCCAGTAGATTGGACTTAGCTGGGGCCAACGTCCTGACTTTC
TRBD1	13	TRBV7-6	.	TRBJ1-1	CASSLTGGTEAFF	TGTGCCAGCAGCTTAACAGGGGGCACTGAAGCTTTCTTT
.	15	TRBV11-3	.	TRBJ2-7	CASSLSSGHAYEQYF	TGTGCCAGCAGCTTATCAAGCGGGCATGCCTACGAGCAGTACTTC
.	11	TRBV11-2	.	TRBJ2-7	CASSLRFEQYF	TGTGCCAGCAGCTTGAGGTTCGAGCAGTACTTC